The rows below give T cell receptor beta chains drawn from one sample of a study of control samples from healthy donors and cancer patients. The method was immunoSEQ multiplex PCR; TCRdb's version includes in-frame clones alone and lacks a portion of them. The table lists about 220,000 clones, 85% to 95% of them singletons. Sequenced material: blood. These receptor sequences come from a man between 50 and 59 years old in good health. The CDR3 runs from the conserved cysteine through the conserved F or W. D genes are given only for firm matches. Clone size, where shown, is once, few, many, or a class for clones that have expanded.

J gene	V gene	clone size	D gene	CDR3 protein	CDR3 DNA
TRBJ2-5	TRBV5-1	.	.	CASSLATVRETQYF	TGCGCCAGCAGCTTGGCAACAGTCAGAGAGACCCAGTACTTC
TRBJ1-1	TRBV7-9	.	.	CASSSVGGNTEAFF	TGTGCCAGCAGCTCCGTAGGGGGGAACACTGAAGCTTTCTTT
TRBJ1-5	TRBV27	.	TRBD1	CASSPNGQVNNQPQHF	TGTGCCAGCAGCCCAAATGGACAGGTTAACAATCAGCCCCAGCATTTT
TRBJ1-6	TRBV30	.	.	CAFRAFTGDSPLHF	TGTGCCTTCCGGGCTTTTACCGGAGATTCACCCCTCCACTTT
TRBJ1-6	TRBV7-9	.	TRBD1	CASSYGQGNSPLHF	TGTGCCAGCAGCTATGGACAGGGCAATTCACCCCTCCACTTT
TRBJ1-1	TRBV5-1	.	.	CASSLSGSNTEAFF	TGCGCCAGCAGCTTATCCGGGAGTAACACTGAAGCTTTCTTT
TRBJ1-4	TRBV28	.	TRBD1	CASSINRGTNEKLFF	TGTGCCAGCAGTATCAACAGGGGTACTAATGAAAAACTGTTTTTT
TRBJ2-3	TRBV7-9	.	TRBD2	CASSLAGTSDSTDTQYF	TGTGCCAGCAGCTTAGCGGGGACTAGCGATTCCACAGATACGCAGTATTTT
TRBJ1-1	TRBV5-4	.	TRBD1	CASSRGQGNSEAFF	TGTGCCAGCAGCCGCGGACAGGGTAACTCTGAAGCTTTCTTT
TRBJ1-1	TRBV18	.	TRBD1	CASSPRQGAAEAFF	TGTGCCAGCTCACCACGCCAGGGGGCGGCTGAAGCTTTCTTT
TRBJ2-2	TRBV27	.	.	CASSQKPGVYTGELFF	TGTGCCAGCAGTCAAAAACCAGGGGTTTACACCGGGGAGCTGTTTTTT
TRBJ2-2	TRBV19	.	TRBD1	CASRLLGQGKPGELFF	TGTGCCAGTAGGTTACTGGGACAGGGTAAGCCCGGGGAGCTGTTTTTT
TRBJ1-1	TRBV6-1	.	.	CASSEGGPYTEAFF	TGTGCCAGCAGTGAAGGAGGGCCTTACACTGAAGCTTTCTTT
TRBJ2-1	TRBV9	.	TRBD2	CASSVASGGTEQFF	TGTGCCAGCAGCGTTGCTAGCGGGGGGACCGAGCAGTTCTTC
TRBJ2-5	TRBV5-1	.	TRBD2	CASSSTSGGETQYF	TGCGCCAGCAGCTCGACTAGCGGGGGGGAGACCCAGTACTTC
TRBJ2-3	TRBV6-5	.	TRBD1	CASSWGTGPTDTQYF	TGTGCCAGCAGTTGGGGGACAGGGCCCACAGATACGCAGTATTTT
TRBJ2-3	TRBV5-1	.	.	CASSEGPAWGPTDTQYF	TGCGCCAGCAGCGAGGGACCTGCCTGGGGCCCCACAGATACGCAGTATTTT
TRBJ1-4	TRBV18	.	.	CASSPEGRMGEKLFF	TGTGCCAGCTCACCGGAAGGGAGGATGGGGGAAAAACTGTTTTTT
TRBJ2-7	TRBV19	.	TRBD1	CASSLPGQGTYEQYF	TGTGCCAGTAGCTTACCGGGACAGGGGACCTACGAGCAGTACTTC
TRBJ2-5	TRBV5-4	.	TRBD2	CASSLRSGTQETQYF	TGTGCCAGCAGCTTGCGGAGCGGGACCCAAGAGACCCAGTACTTC
TRBJ1-4	TRBV3-1/TRBV3-2	.	.	CASSQGGTGKFATNEKLFF	TGTGCCAGCAGCCAAGGGGGCACAGGGAAATTTGCAACTAATGAAAAACTGTTTTTT
TRBJ2-3	TRBV7-2	.	.	CASSAQYTDTQYF	TGTGCCAGCTCCGCACAGTACACAGATACGCAGTATTTT
TRBJ2-3	TRBV4-1	once	.	CASSQVGPPAGLGTDTQYF	TGCGCCAGCAGCCAAGTTGGACCCCCCGCGGGATTAGGTACAGATACGCAGTATTTT
TRBJ1-2	TRBV28	.	.	CASIGLYYGYTF	TGTGCCAGCATAGGGCTCTACTATGGCTACACCTTC
TRBJ1-4	TRBV5-1	.	.	CASSPDRAFNEKLFF	TGCGCCAGCAGCCCCGATAGGGCCTTTAATGAAAAACTGTTTTTT
TRBJ2-1	TRBV29-1	once	TRBD1	CSVIGGGYNEQFF	TGCAGCGTTATAGGGGGCGGGTACAATGAGCAGTTCTTC
TRBJ2-1	TRBV4-2	.	.	CASSQGNDLADEQFF	TGTGCCAGCAGCCAAGGTAATGACTTGGCGGATGAGCAGTTCTTC
TRBJ1-1	TRBV19	.	TRBD1	CASSRPGGLHTEAFF	TGTGCCAGTAGTCGGCCAGGGGGCTTGCACACTGAAGCTTTCTTT
TRBJ2-7	TRBV7-2	.	.	CASSLRAVLDYEQYF	TGTGCCAGCAGCTTAAGGGCCGTGCTGGACTACGAGCAGTACTTC
TRBJ2-7	TRBV11-1	.	TRBD2	CASSSSGTSGSYEQYF	TGTGCCAGCAGCTCTTCAGGGACTAGCGGCAGCTACGAGCAGTACTTC
TRBJ1-4	TRBV7-2	.	TRBD1	CASSSGGGNEKLFF	TGTGCCAGCAGCTCAGGGGGCGGTAATGAAAAACTGTTTTTT
TRBJ1-5	TRBV7-2	once	.	CASSPLTTHPQHF	TGTGCCAGCAGCCCCCTAACCACCCATCCCCAGCATTTT
TRBJ1-2	TRBV5-1	.	TRBD1	CASSLEPGQQSYGYTF	TGCGCCAGCAGCTTGGAGCCGGGACAGCAGTCGTATGGCTACACCTTC
TRBJ2-5	TRBV12-3/TRBV12-4	.	.	CASSIQRRETQYF	TGTGCCAGCAGTATACAGCGTCGGGAGACCCAGTACTTC
TRBJ2-5	TRBV4-1	.	TRBD2	CASSHPSGVETQYF	TGCGCCAGCAGCCACCCGAGCGGGGTAGAGACCCAGTACTTC
TRBJ2-3	TRBV5-1	.	TRBD2	CASRRTSGGRNTQYF	TGCGCCAGCAGACGGACTAGCGGGGGGAGAAATACGCAGTATTTT
TRBJ2-3	TRBV27	.	.	CASSLDPNPDTQYF	TGTGCCAGCAGTTTGGATCCCAACCCCGATACGCAGTATTTT
TRBJ2-4	TRBV7-2	once	TRBD2	CATSRGGAENIQYF	TGTGCCACCAGCCGCGGGGGGGCGGAAAACATTCAGTACTTC
TRBJ1-6	TRBV5-4	.	TRBD1	CASSIDRGGGFSPLHF	TGTGCCAGCAGCATAGACAGGGGAGGCGGTTTCTCACCCCTCCACTTT
TRBJ2-1	TRBV5-4	.	.	CASSLGTGSYNEQFF	TGTGCCAGCAGCTTGGGGACTGGATCCTACAATGAGCAGTTCTTC